A single sample is the source of the 12 T cell receptor beta chains below, sequenced in a study of technical replicates of blood from a handful of donors. Sequencing was performed with immunoSEQ multiplex PCR; in TCRdb, only in-frame clones are kept and a portion is missing. This table holds 14,000 or so clones, around four fifths found once. Source material: PBMCs. These TCRs come from a human donor in good health.

The chain carries TRBV7-8 and TRBJ2-5; 11 nucleotides line up with TRBD2. Germline assignment: CDR1 SGHVS and CDR2 FQNEAQ. The V and J ends lost 2 bases and 0 bases, in that order; junction bases with no gene match: 2. The CDR3 is made up of 16 amino acids. CDR3 in DNA: TGTGCCAGCAGCTTAACGGGACTAGCGGACCAAGAGACCCAGTACTTC. Translation: CASSLTGLADQETQYF.

This clone has only one observation. The rearrangement uses TRBV27 and TRBJ2-1; TRBD2 might be the D (6 bases). Germline CDR1 and CDR2: MNHEY and SMNVEV (reference sequence). V lost 6 bases and J lost 4, with 13 bases in between. The CDR3 has 14 amino acids. The CDR3 protein is CASSSGTDYNEQFF. The DNA of the CDR3 is TGTGCCAGCAGCTCCGGGACTGATTACAATGAGCAGTTCTTC.

J is TRBJ2-2 and V is TRBV5-1; 7 bases line up with TRBD1. This CDR3 contains 15 residues. Germline lookup yields CDR1 SGHRS and CDR2 YFSETQ. The J segment lost 4 bases and the V segment lost 3 bases, leaving 6 bases of the junction unmatched. The CDR3 coding sequence is TGCGCCAGCAGCTCTTCGACAGGGTCCACCGGGGAGCTGTTTTTT. It yields the protein CASSSSTGSTGELFF.

This chain connects TRBV9 to TRBJ2-5, with 7 bases matching TRBD2. V lost 0 bases and J lost 1; bases outside the gene matches: 3. CDR1 and CDR2 from the germline V gene are SGDLS and YYNGEE. The CDR3 is 15 amino acids. The CDR3 nucleotides are TGTGCCAGCAGCGTAGGTCTAGCGGCCCAAGAGACCCAGTACTTC. Translated: CASSVGLAAQETQYF.

The rearrangement links TRBV28 to TRBJ1-1; tentative D call: TRBD1 (5 bases). CDR3 length: 12 amino acids. CDR1 is MDHEN, CDR2 SYDVKM, per germline. V was shortened by 2 bases and J by 7 bases, with 8 bases between the two germline ends. The CDR3 nucleotides read TGTGCCAGCAGTTTAGTCAGGGTTGAAGCTTTCTTT. Amino acids: CASSLVRVEAFF.

The J gene is TRBJ2-5, the V gene TRBV7-9; maybe TRBD2 (5 bases). This CDR3 spans 11 amino acids. V lost 4 bases and J 5 bases, leaving 5 bases between the germline ends. Germline CDR1 is SEHNR and CDR2 is FQNEAQ (reference sequence). Here the CDR3 reads CASSSGETQYF. The CDR3 region has the DNA TGTGCCAGCAGCTCGGGGGAGACCCAGTACTTC. The full variable domain, its missing parts supplied by reference TRBV7-9 and TRBJ2-5, is DTGVSQNPRHKITKRGQNVTFRCDPISEHNRLYWYRQTLGQGPEFLTYFQNEAQLEKSRLLSDRFSAERPKGSFSTLEIQRTEQGDSAMYLCASSSGETQYFGPGTRLLVL.

About this clone: The junction and the germline gene differ at one end; a read error may be behind it. The V and J genes are TRBV5-6 and TRBJ2-7; 10 positions agree with TRBD2. Germline assignment: CDR1 SGHDT and CDR2 YYEEEE. CDR3 length: 15 amino acids. The CDR3 sequence: CASSLGLADRYGQYF. As DNA, the CDR3 is TGTGCCAGCAGCTTAGGACTAGCGGATAGATACGGGCAGTACTTC. Together with reference TRBV5-6 and TRBJ2-7, the CDR3 gives the full variable domain: DAGVTQSPTHLIKTRGQQVTLRCSPKSGHDTVSWYQQALGQGPQFIFQYYEEEERQRGNFPDRFSGHQFPNYSSELNVNALLLGDSALYLCASSLGLADRYGQYFGPGTRLTVT.

The CDR3 spells CASSFRTPTGSEQYF. CDR3 bases: TGTGCCAGCAGCTTTCGAACCCCCACAGGTTCCGAGCAGTACTTC. This rearrangement joins TRBV7-9 to TRBJ2-7, with D perhaps TRBD1 (5 bases). The CDR3 runs to 15 residues. Germline CDR1 is SEHNR and CDR2 is FQNEAQ (reference sequence). V dropped 3 bases and J dropped 6 bases, with 18 bases sitting between them.

The chain carries TRBV19 and TRBJ1-4; 7 bases are a match to TRBD1. V gave up 3 bases and J gave up 6 bases; unmatched junction bases: 7. The germline V gene has CDR1 LNHDA and CDR2 SQIVND (reference sequence). This CDR3 is built from 15 residues. The CDR3 DNA reads TGTGCCAGTAGTATCCGGACAGGCGAACATGAAAAACTGTTTTTT. Protein product: CASSIRTGEHEKLFF. Supplemented by reference TRBV19 and TRBJ1-4, the full variable domain reads DGGITQSPKYLFRKEGQNVTLSCEQNLNHDAMYWYRQDPGQGLRLIYYSQIVNDFQKGDIAEGYSVSREKKESFPLTVTSAQKNPTAFYLCASSIRTGEHEKLFFGSGTQLSVL.

The rearrangement joins TRBV5-1 to TRBJ1-2, with D possibly TRBD1 on 5 matching bases. V was clipped by 1 base and J by 8 bases, with 18 bases between them. Germline CDR1 is SGHRS and CDR2 is YFSETQ. This CDR3 is built from 15 residues. CDR3 coding DNA: TGCGCCAGCAGCTTGCCCTTGGGAGGGGAAGAAGGCTACACCTTC. This codes for CASSLPLGGEEGYTF.

Regarding this clone: Compared with germline, one end of the junction differs, possibly owing to a read error. The chain is built from TRBV20-1 and TRBJ2-4; 7 nucleotides align to TRBD2. The CDR3 runs 11 residues. CDR1 is DFQATT and CDR2 is SNEGSKA in the germline V gene (reference sequence). The CDR3 spells CSARVRSGGSF. The CDR3 DNA is TGCAGTGCTAGAGTTCGCTCGGGGGGATCCTTC.

The sample holds a few counts of this clone. The CDR3 loop is CASSLWRGQGAVNTEAFF. The CDR3 DNA reads as TGTGCCAGCAGTTTATGGCGGGGACAGGGGGCGGTGAACACTGAAGCTTTCTTT. V is TRBV28 and J is TRBJ1-1; 12 positions match TRBD1. The CDR3 has 18 amino acids. V lost 0 bases to trimming and J lost 0 bases; unmatched junction nucleotides: 5. Germline lookup yields CDR1 MDHEN and CDR2 SYDVKM. Variable domain in full (rest from reference TRBV28 and TRBJ1-1): DVKVTQSSRYLVKRTGEKVFLECVQDMDHENMFWYRQDPGLGLRLIYFSYDVKMKEKGDIPEGYSVSREKKERFSLILESASTNQTSMYLCASSLWRGQGAVNTEAFFGQGTRLTVV.